The table lists the clone carrying this TCR beta chain with a count of one. No antigen is known for it. The data are from a study of cytomegalovirus exposure and HLA in healthy donors. The PCR used 60 Vbeta and 13 Jbeta primers. Using immunoSEQ multiplex PCR, the repertoire was profiled, and TCRdb retains in-frame clones only, with some absent. The table has over 150,000 clones, about four fifths seen once. Findings and limits, study-wide: Presence/absence analyses assumed roughly uniform sequencing depth across donors. TCR beta sequences reportedly predicted most subjects' HLA-A and HLA-B alleles accurately.

The CDR3 covers 12 residues. V shed 8 bases, J shed 2 bases, and the junction held 3 bases outside the gene matches. CDR1 MDHEN and CDR2 SYDVKM come from the germline V gene. Sample: PBMCs. This clonotype originated in a boy aged 2 to 10 in good health and CMV-seronegative. This chain joins TRBV28 and TRBJ2-7; TRBD1 aligns across 7 bases. The CDR3 nucleotides are TGTGCCAGCGGGACAGATACCTACGAGCAGTACTTC. Its protein is CASGTDTYEQYF.